Listed below are T cell receptor beta chains from one sample, sequenced in a study of shared clonotypes between healthy human individuals. TCRdb's copy holds only in-frame clones and misses some; the assay was immunoSEQ multiplex PCR. This table holds 2,500,000 or so clones, about 90% found once. The material sequenced was naive CD4+ T cells from PBMCs. Source of these receptors: a man aged 18 to 29 in good health. Some clones in this sample may be carry-over from other donors' samples. CDR3s include the opening cysteine and the closing phenylalanine or tryptophan. Each record gives: V gene, CDR3 protein.

V: TRBV18
CDR3: CASSPKWGVETQYF

V: TRBV30
CDR3: CAWELQGGSPLHF

V: TRBV28
CDR3: CASRAGGAKTQYF

V: TRBV27
CDR3: CASRADAYEQYF

V: TRBV11-2
CDR3: CASSPLAGGRNEQFF

V: TRBV20-1
CDR3: CSASGGTEAFF

V: TRBV5-1
CDR3: CASSSKRGGAEAFF

V: TRBV5-1
CDR3: CASSPNSRTSGGYEQYF

V: TRBV7-9
CDR3: CASSPRGGGSEQYF

V: TRBV19
CDR3: CASSTPSTDTQYF

V: TRBV15
CDR3: CATSSRGRPNEQFF

V: TRBV18
CDR3: CASSPRQINYNEQFF

V: TRBV28
CDR3: CASSLGGSIGYTF

V: TRBV5-6
CDR3: CASSLGGRAYEQYF

V: TRBV7-9
CDR3: CASRLGTSYDSPPYEQYF

V: TRBV2
CDR3: CASSGQGAVNEQFF

V: TRBV4-1
CDR3: CASSSGQGVEQFF

V: TRBV27
CDR3: CASSSLQGASYEQYF

V: TRBV10-3
CDR3: CAIRGVGENGYTF

V: TRBV27
CDR3: CASSLKGTGDPSYEQYF

V: TRBV5-1
CDR3: CASSLGDSYNEQFF

V: TRBV7-8
CDR3: CASSLAVGQYSGNTIYF

V: TRBV4-2
CDR3: CASSQDISRGLSSYNEQFF

V: TRBV25-1
CDR3: CASSDPNREETQYF

V: TRBV4-1
CDR3: CASSQSPGQPYQPQHF

V: TRBV2
CDR3: CASSDRTGEGGYTF

V: TRBV5-1
CDR3: CASSLEGPNLGGYTF

V: TRBV7-8
CDR3: CASSLGGSTYEQYF

V: TRBV19
CDR3: CASRETGRNTEAFF

V: TRBV5-8
CDR3: CASLAFPGGSRQQYF

V: TRBV6-1
CDR3: CASSEGLGEGYNEQFF

V: TRBV5-4
CDR3: CASSGQPNYGYTF